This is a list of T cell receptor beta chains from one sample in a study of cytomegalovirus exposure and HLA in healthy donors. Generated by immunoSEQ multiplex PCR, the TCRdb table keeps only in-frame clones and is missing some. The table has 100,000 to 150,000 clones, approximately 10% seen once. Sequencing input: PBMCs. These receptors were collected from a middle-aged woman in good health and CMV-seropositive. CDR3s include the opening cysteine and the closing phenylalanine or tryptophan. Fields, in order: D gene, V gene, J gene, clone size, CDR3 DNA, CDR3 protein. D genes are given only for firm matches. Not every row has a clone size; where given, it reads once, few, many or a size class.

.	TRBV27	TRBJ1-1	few	TGTGCCAGCAGTTTCCACAGCCCTACTGAAGCTTTCTTT	CASSFHSPTEAFF
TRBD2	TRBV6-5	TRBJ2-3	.	TGTGCCAGCAGTTACGGAGCGGGGGGCCCGCCGCAGTATTTT	CASSYGAGGPPQYF
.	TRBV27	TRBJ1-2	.	TGTGCCAGCAAAAGCGGGGTCCTACCCAGAGGCTACACCTTC	CASKSGVLPRGYTF
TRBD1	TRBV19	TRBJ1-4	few	TGTGCCAGTAGTAAACAGACAGGGTTGGACGAAAAACTGTTTTTT	CASSKQTGLDEKLFF
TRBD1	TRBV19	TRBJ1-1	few	TGTGCCAGTAACCCCGGAAGGACAGGGGGCACTGAAGCTTTCTTT	CASNPGRTGGTEAFF
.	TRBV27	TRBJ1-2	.	TGTGCCAGCAGTCCTGGGGGGGTTTATGGCTACACCTTC	CASSPGGVYGYTF
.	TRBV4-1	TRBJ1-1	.	TGCGCCAGCAGCCAAGGAGGCCTACAGGACACTGAAGCTTTCTTT	CASSQGGLQDTEAFF
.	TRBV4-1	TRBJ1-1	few	TGCGCCAGCAGGCCTGACAGTGGTGTCCGTGAAGCTTTCTTT	CASRPDSGVREAFF
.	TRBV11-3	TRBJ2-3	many	TGTGCCAGCAGCTTAGTTCCCCCGGGGGAAGAAGCAGATACGCAGTATTTT	CASSLVPPGEEADTQYF
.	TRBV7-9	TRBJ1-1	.	TGTGCCAGCAGCGTGGAGGGGTTAACTTTCTTT	CASSVEGLTFF
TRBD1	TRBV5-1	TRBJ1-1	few	TGCGCCAGCAGCTTGGCAGGGACAGGGGCGTTGAACACTGAAGCTTTCTTT	CASSLAGTGALNTEAFF
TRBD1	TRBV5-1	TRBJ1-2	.	TGCGCCAGCAGCTACGACAGGGGGCATGGCTACACCTTC	CASSYDRGHGYTF
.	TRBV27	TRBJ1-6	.	TGTGCCAGCAGTTTCTCGTCCTACGGGAATTCACCCCTCTACTTT	CASSFSSYGNSPLYF
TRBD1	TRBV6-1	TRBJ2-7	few	TGTGCCACCTGGGACAGGACTCAAGGGGAGCAGTACTTC	CATWDRTQGEQYF
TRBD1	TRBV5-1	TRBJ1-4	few	TGCGCCAGCAGCTTGGGACAGGGGAATGAAAAACTGTTTTTT	CASSLGQGNEKLFF
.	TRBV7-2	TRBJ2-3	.	TGTGCCAGCAGCTTACGGAGCCCCCCCACAGATACGCAGTATTTT	CASSLRSPPTDTQYF
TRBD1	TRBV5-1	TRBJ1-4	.	TGCGCCAGCAGCCCAGGGACTGAAACAGGGGTGGAAAAACTGTTTTTT	CASSPGTETGVEKLFF
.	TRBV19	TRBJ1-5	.	TGTGCCAGTAGTCCAACAGGGACCAACAATCAGCCCCAGCATTTT	CASSPTGTNNQPQHF
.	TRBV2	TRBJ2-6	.	TGTGCCAGCAGTGAAGTCAGGTCGGGGGCCAACGTCCTGACTTTC	CASSEVRSGANVLTF
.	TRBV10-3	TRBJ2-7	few	TGTGCCATCAGTGAGTCGATTTCCCCCACAGAGCAGTACTTC	CAISESISPTEQYF
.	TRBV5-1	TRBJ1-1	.	TGCGCCAGCAGCTTGGGGTCCGGCACTGAAGCTTTCTTT	CASSLGSGTEAFF
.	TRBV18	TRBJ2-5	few	TGTGCCAGCTCACCAGGACAATTTGAGACCCAGTACTTC	CASSPGQFETQYF
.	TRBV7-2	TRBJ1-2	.	TGTGCCAGCGGGGAGGGCGCTTATGGCTACACCTTC	CASGEGAYGYTF
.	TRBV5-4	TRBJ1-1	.	TGTGCCAGCAGCTTCTACAGGGTGAACACTGAAGCTTTCTTT	CASSFYRVNTEAFF
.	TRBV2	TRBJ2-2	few	TGTGCCAGCAACCCTAAGACAGGGAACACCGGGGAGCTGTTTTTT	CASNPKTGNTGELFF
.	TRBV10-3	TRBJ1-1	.	TGTGCCGCATCATCAGTCGCGGGCACTGAAGCTTTCTTT	CAASSVAGTEAFF
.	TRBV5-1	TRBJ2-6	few	TGCGCCAGCAGCTTAGGAGGCAGCTCTGGGGCCAACGTCCTGACTTTC	CASSLGGSSGANVLTF
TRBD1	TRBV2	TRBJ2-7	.	TGTGCCAGCAGTGAGACATCGACAGGGTCCTACGAGCAGTACTTC	CASSETSTGSYEQYF
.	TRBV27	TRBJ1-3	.	TGTGCCAGCAGTTTTAGGGGGAGCGGAAACACCATATATTTT	CASSFRGSGNTIYF
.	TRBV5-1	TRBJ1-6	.	TGCGCCAGCAGCTCGCGATGGGGAGGAGGGTCACCCCTCCACTTT	CASSSRWGGGSPLHF
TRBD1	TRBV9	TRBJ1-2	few	TGTGCCAGCAGCGTCGGGACAGGGGTTTTCTATGGCTACACCTTC	CASSVGTGVFYGYTF
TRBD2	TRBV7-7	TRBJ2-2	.	TGTGCCAGCAGCGGGGGGGCCGGGGAGCTGTTTTTT	CASSGGAGELFF
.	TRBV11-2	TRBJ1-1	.	TGTGCCAGCAGTTACCAGGGAGGCACTGAAGCTTTCTTT	CASSYQGGTEAFF
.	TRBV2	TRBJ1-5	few	TGTGCCAGCAGGGCAACAGGGAGCAATCAGCCCCAGCATTTT	CASRATGSNQPQHF
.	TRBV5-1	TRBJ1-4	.	TGCGCCAGCAGCTTCACATCTAGAGAAAAACTGTTTTTT	CASSFTSREKLFF
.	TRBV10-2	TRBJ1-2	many	TGCGCCAGCAGTGAGTCTAAAGGGAGCTATGGCTACACCTTC	CASSESKGSYGYTF
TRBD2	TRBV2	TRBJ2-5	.	TGTGCCTCCACCCTAGGGCTAGGCGGGGGGACCCAGTACTTC	CASTLGLGGGTQYF
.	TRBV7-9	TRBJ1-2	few	TGTGCCAGCAGCTTCTCGGGAAACGGCTACACCTTC	CASSFSGNGYTF
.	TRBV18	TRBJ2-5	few	TGTGCCAGCTCACCCATCCAAGAGACCCAGTACTTC	CASSPIQETQYF
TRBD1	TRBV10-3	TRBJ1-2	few	TGTGCCATCAGTGAAACAGGGGGAGCCGATGGCTACACCTTC	CAISETGGADGYTF
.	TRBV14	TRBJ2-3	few	TGTGCCAGCAGCCCAAGGGGGACAGATACGCAGTATTTT	CASSPRGTDTQYF
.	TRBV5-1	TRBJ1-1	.	TGCGCCAGCAGTCGAGGGATCGGGAACACTGAAGCTTTCTTT	CASSRGIGNTEAFF
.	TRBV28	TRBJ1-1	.	TGTGCCAGCGAGGGAAACACTGAAGCTTTCTTT	CASEGNTEAFF
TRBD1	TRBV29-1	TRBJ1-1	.	TGCAGCGTTGAGACAGGGGGGCGGACTGAAGCTTTCTTT	CSVETGGRTEAFF
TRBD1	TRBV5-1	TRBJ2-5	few	TGCGCCAGCAGATCGCAGGGGGCTCAAGAGACCCAGTACTTC	CASRSQGAQETQYF
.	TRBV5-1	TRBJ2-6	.	TGCGCCAGCAGGGCGGCTGGGGCCAACGTCCTGACTTTC	CASRAAGANVLTF
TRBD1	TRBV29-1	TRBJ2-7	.	TGCAGCGTTAGACAGGGGGCCTCCTACGAGCAGTACTTC	CSVRQGASYEQYF
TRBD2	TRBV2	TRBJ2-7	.	TGTGCCAGCAGTGAAGCTAACCTTTCGGGACTAGCGGGGGGTAAGCCAGGCCCTTTC	CASSEANLSGLAGGKPGPF
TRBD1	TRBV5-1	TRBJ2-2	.	TGCGCCAGCAGCTTGGGACAGGGGGGCACCGGGGAGCTGTTTTTT	CASSLGQGGTGELFF
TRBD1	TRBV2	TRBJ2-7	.	TGTGCCAGCGATGGGGACAGGGGTCACGAGCAGTACTTC	CASDGDRGHEQYF
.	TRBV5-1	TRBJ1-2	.	TGCGCCAGCAGCTTGGCCAGGCAGAATGGCTACACCTTC	CASSLARQNGYTF
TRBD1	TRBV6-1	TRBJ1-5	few	TGTGCCAGCAGGCGACAGGGTAATCAGCCCCAGCATTTT	CASRRQGNQPQHF
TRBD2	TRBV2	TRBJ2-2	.	TGTGCCAGCAGTGTTCTAGCGGGGTCCGGGGAGCTGTTTTTT	CASSVLAGSGELFF
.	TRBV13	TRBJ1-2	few	TGTGCCAGCAGCTTAACCTCAGAGGACTATGGCTACACCTTC	CASSLTSEDYGYTF